The 8 T cell receptor beta chains below all came from one sample that was sequenced in a study of Graves' ophthalmopathy and Graves' hyperthyroidism. TCR beta CDR3 amplification used RNA transcripts. An initial RT-PCR round employing HTBI primers preceded a second-round multiplex PCR. TCRdb independently ran MiXCR on the multiplex PCR reads; one entry per CDR3 protein. Of about 500,000 distinct CDR3 sequences listed, 35% to 40% were seen once; the top ten hold 4% to 5%. Material: peripheral blood or thyroid tissue (not recorded which). The receptors were gathered from an adult man with Graves' hyperthyroidism.

This clonotype was counted once. The rearrangement joins TRBV7-8 to TRBJ1-3, with D perhaps TRBD1 or TRBD2 (6 bases each). The J call is in doubt because the DNA end fits TRBJ2-3 better. The CDR3 contains 15 residues. From germline, CDR1 is SGHVS and CDR2 FQNEAQ. The CDR3 nucleotides read TGTGCCAGCAGCCTCCGGGTGGGGGGCGGGGATACGCAGTATTTT. Its protein product is CASSLRVGGGDTQYF.

This clonotype has ten or more counts. The genes are TRBV15 and TRBJ2-7; D is unclear. The CDR3 spans 15 residues. In germline, CDR1 is LNHNV, CDR2 YYDKDF (reference sequence). V was trimmed by 0 bases and J by 5 bases, leaving 14 bases between them. The CDR3 DNA reads as TGTGCCACCAGCAGAGAGCAGACGCAGGTCCACGAGCAGTACTTC. It translates to CATSREQTQVHEQYF. Supplemented by reference TRBV15 and TRBJ2-7, the full variable domain reads DAMVIQNPRYQVTQFGKPVTLSCSQTLNHNVMYWYQQKSSQAPKLLFHYYDKDFNNEADTPDNFQSRRPNTSFCFLDIRSPGLGDTAMYLCATSREQTQVHEQYFGPGTRLTVT.

This clonotype has ten or more counts. The chain links TRBV10-3 to TRBJ1-1, with D maybe TRBD1 (5 bases). Germline assignment: CDR1 ENHRY and CDR2 SYGVKD. This CDR3 region has 17 residues. V lost 2 bases to trimming and J lost 0 bases, with 16 bases between them. The CDR3 bases are TGTGCCATCAGTGAGGCGTCAGGGTCTATCTTGAACACTGAAGCTTTCTTT. Translated, it gives CAISEASGSILNTEAFF.

This clonotype appeared a few times. The chain uses TRBV2 and TRBJ1-5; D is undetermined. Per the germline V gene, CDR1 is SNHLY and CDR2 is FYNNEI. This CDR3 region has 14 residues. Trimming left V 5 bases short and J 6 bases short, with 14 bases between. The CDR3 region has the DNA TGTGCCAGCAGTTTCCAAGGGTTGAGTCAGCCCCAGCATTTT. Protein: CASSFQGLSQPQHF.

The V gene is TRBV24-1, the J gene TRBJ2-1, with D possibly being TRBD2 (6 bases). V was shortened by 1 base and J by 4 bases, with 13 bases between the two germline ends. The CDR3 is made up of 16 amino acids. Looked up from germline, CDR1 is KGHDR and CDR2 is SFDVKD. CDR3 bases: TGTGCCACCAGTGATTTTACTAGCAGATCATACAATGAGCAGTTCTTC. It is translated as CATSDFTSRSYNEQFF.

The CDR3 sequence is CASSVQYEQYF. In DNA, the CDR3 is TGTGCCAGCAGTGTCCAGTACGAGCAGTACTTC. This chain joins TRBV28 and TRBJ2-7; D call uncertain. The CDR3 has 11 amino acids. Looked up from germline, CDR1 is MDHEN and CDR2 is SYDVKM. The germline V and J ends were trimmed by 5 bases and 4 bases, with 6 bases remaining between them.

In its sample, this clonotype was seen a few times. This may come from a read error, since a much larger clone is one base off. A read error is likely, as this CDR3 ends without the conserved phenylalanine or tryptophan. The chain recombines TRBV9 with TRBJ2-7; unclear D gene. V lost 3 bases and J lost 0, with 7 bases in between. The CDR3 has 13 amino acids. Germline CDR1 and CDR2: SGDLS and YYNGEE. The chain's CDR3 is CASSDEISYEQYL. The CDR3 coding sequence is TGTGCCAGCAGCGACGAAATCTCCTACGAGCAGTACCTC.

V is TRBV20-1 and J is TRBJ2-7; D uncertain. The CDR3 is 9 residues long. CDR1 and CDR2 (germline): DFQATT, SNEGSKA (reference sequence). The V gene lost 1 base and the J gene lost 7 bases, with 2 bases spanning the gap. CDR3 sequence reads: CSARGEQYF. The CDR3 DNA reads TGCAGTGCTAGAGGGGAGCAGTACTTC.